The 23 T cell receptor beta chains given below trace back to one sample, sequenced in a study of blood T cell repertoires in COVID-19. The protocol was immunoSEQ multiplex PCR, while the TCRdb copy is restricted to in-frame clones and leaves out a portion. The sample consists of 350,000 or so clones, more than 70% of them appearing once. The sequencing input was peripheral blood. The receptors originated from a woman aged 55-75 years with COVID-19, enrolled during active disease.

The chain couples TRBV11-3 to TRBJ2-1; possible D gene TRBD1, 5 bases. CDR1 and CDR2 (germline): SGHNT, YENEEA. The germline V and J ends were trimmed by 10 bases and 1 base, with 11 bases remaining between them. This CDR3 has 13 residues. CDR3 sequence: CATSGLSYNEQFF. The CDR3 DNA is TGTGCCACATCAGGGTTGTCCTACAATGAGCAGTTCTTC.

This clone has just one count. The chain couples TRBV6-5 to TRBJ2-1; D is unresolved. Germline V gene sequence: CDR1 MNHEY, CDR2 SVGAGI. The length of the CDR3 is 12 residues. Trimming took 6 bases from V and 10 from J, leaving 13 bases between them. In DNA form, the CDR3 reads TGTGCCAGCAGAAGCAGCCTCGGGGAGCAGTTCTTC. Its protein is CASRSSLGEQFF.

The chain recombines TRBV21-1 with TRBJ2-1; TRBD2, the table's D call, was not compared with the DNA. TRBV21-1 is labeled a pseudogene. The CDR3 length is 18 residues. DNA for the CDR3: TGTGCCAGCAGCAAAGCGCTACCTGGACTAGCGGGGGCCAATGAGCAGTTCTTC. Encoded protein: CASSKALPGLAGANEQFF.

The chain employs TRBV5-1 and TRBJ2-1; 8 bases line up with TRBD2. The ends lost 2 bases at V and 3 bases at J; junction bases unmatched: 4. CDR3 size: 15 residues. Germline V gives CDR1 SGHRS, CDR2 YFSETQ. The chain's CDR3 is CASSLGGGIYNEQFF. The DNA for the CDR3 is TGCGCCAGCAGCTTAGGCGGGGGGATCTACAATGAGCAGTTCTTC.

CDR3 in amino acids: CASSLGPLQPQHF. The CDR3 DNA reads as TGTGCCAGCAGCTTAGGGCCCCTCCAGCCCCAGCATTTT. The chain has TRBV7-9 and TRBJ1-5; D not resolved. Between the trimmed V and J ends, which lost 1 base and 7 bases, there was a span of 8 bases. CDR1 and CDR2 from the germline V gene are SEHNR and FQNEAQ (reference sequence). This CDR3 spans 13 amino acids.

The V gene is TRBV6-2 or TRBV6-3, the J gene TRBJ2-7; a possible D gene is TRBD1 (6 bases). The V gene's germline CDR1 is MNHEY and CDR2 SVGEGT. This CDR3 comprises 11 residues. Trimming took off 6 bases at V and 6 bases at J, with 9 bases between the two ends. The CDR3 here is CASSEGVEQYF. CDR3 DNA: TGTGCCAGCAGCGAGGGGGTCGAGCAGTACTTC.

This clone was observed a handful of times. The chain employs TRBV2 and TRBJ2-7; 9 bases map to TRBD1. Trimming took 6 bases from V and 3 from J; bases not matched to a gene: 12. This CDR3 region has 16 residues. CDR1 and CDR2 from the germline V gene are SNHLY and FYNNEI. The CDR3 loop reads CASSPRGGQGLYEQYF. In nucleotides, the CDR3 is TGTGCCAGCAGCCCCAGGGGGGGACAGGGCCTCTACGAGCAGTACTTC. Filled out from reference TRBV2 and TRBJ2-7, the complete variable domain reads EPEVTQTPSHQVTQMGQEVILRCVPISNHLYFYWYRQILGQKVEFLVSFYNNEISEKSEIFDDQFSVERPDGSNFTLKIRSTKLEDSAMYFCASSPRGGQGLYEQYFGPGTRLTVT.

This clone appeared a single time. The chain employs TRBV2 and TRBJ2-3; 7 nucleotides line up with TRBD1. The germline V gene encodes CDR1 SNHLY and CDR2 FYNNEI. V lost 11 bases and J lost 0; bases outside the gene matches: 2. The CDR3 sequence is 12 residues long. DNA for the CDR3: TGTGCCTCACAGGGGAGCACAGATACGCAGTATTTT. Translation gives CASQGSTDTQYF.

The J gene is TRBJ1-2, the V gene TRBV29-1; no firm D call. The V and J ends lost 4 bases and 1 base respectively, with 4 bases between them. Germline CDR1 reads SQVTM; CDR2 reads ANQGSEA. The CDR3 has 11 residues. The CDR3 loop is CSVAVNYGYTF. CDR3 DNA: TGCAGCGTTGCTGTTAACTATGGCTACACCTTC.

The CDR3 sequence: CASSLTGGTEAFF. CDR3 DNA: TGTGCCAGCAGCCTCACAGGGGGCACTGAAGCTTTCTTT. The chain combines TRBV11-2 with TRBJ1-1, with 8 bases aligning to TRBD1. V shed 5 bases and J 4 bases; nucleotides not matched to a gene: 3. The CDR3 sequence is 13 residues long. Germline V gene sequence: CDR1 SGHAT, CDR2 FQNNGV.

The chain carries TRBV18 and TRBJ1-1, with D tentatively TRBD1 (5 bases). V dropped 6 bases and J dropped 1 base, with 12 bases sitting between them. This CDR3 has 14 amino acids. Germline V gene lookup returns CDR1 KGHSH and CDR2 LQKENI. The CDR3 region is CASSLDIGNTEAFF. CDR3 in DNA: TGTGCCAGCTCCCTGGACATTGGGAACACTGAAGCTTTCTTT.

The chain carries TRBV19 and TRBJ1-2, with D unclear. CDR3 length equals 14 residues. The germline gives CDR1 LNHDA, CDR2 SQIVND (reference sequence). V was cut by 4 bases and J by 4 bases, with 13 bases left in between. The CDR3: CASSNGQAFYGYTF. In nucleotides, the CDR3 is TGTGCCAGTAGTAATGGGCAGGCGTTCTATGGCTACACCTTC.

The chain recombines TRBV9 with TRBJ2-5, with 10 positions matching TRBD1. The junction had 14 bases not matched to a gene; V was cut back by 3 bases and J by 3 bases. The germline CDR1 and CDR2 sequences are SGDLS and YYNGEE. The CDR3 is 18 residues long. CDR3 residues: CASSATGTGAIRKETQYF. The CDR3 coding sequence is TGTGCCAGCAGCGCCACCGGGACAGGGGCCATCCGAAAAGAGACCCAGTACTTC.

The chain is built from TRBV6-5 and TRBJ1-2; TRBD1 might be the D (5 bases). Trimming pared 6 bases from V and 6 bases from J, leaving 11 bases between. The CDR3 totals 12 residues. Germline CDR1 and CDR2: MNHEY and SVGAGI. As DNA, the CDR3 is TGTGCCAGCAGGGGGGGGAGGCATGGCTACACCTTC. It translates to CASRGGRHGYTF.

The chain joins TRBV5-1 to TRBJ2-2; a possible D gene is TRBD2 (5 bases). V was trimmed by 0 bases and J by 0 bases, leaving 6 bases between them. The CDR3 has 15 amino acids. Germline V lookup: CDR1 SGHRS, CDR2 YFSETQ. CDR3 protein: CASSLGGTNTGELFF. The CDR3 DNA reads TGCGCCAGCAGCTTGGGAGGGACGAACACCGGGGAGCTGTTTTTT.

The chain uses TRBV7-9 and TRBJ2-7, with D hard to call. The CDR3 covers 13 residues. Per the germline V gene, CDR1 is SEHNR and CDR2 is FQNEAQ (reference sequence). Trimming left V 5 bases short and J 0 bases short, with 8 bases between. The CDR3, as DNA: TGTGCCAGCAGCCTAGAGAGCTCCTACGAGCAGTACTTC. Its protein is CASSLESSYEQYF.

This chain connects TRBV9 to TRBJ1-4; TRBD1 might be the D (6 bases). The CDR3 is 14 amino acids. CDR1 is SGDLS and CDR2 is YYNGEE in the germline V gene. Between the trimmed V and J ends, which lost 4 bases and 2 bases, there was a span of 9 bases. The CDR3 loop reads CASSPGQTNEKLFF. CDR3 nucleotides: TGTGCCAGCAGCCCAGGACAGACTAATGAAAAACTGTTTTTT.

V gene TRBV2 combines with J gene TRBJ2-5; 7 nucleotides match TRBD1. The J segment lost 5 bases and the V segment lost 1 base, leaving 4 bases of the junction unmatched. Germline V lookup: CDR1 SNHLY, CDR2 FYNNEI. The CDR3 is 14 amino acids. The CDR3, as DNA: TGTGCCAGCAGTGAAGGGGGCAGGGGGGAGACCCAGTACTTC. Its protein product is CASSEGGRGETQYF.

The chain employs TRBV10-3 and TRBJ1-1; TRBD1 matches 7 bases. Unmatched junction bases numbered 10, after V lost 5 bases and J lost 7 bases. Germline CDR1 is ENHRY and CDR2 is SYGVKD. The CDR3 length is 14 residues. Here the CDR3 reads CAISTTGRIGEAFF. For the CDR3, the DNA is TGTGCCATCAGTACGACAGGGAGGATAGGTGAAGCTTTCTTT.

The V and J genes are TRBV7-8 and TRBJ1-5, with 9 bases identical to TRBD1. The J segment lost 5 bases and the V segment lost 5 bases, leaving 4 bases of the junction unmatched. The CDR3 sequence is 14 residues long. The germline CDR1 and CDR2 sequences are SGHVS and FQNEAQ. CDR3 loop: CASSLRQGDQPQHF. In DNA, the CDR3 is TGTGCCAGCAGCCTCCGACAGGGGGATCAGCCCCAGCATTTT. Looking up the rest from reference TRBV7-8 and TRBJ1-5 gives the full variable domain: GAGVSQSPRYKVAKRGQDVALRCDPISGHVSLFWYQQALGQGPEFLTYFQNEAQLDKSGLPSDRFFAERPEGSVSTLKIQRTQQEDSAVYLCASSLRQGDQPQHFGDGTRLSIL.

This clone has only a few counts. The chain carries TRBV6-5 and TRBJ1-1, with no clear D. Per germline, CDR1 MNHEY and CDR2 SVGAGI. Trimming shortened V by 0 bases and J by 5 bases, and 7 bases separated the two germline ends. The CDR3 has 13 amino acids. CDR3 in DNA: TGTGCCAGCAGTTACTCGAGGGAAACTGAAGCTTTCTTT. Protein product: CASSYSRETEAFF.

Here the CDR3 DNA reads TGTGCCAGCAGCTTAGGCGTCGGGGTGCGGCCCCAGCATTTT. Translation gives CASSLGVGVRPQHF. This sequence joins TRBV7-9 and TRBJ1-5, with D unresolved. V shed 1 base and J shed 9 bases, with 13 bases lying between them. Per the germline V gene, CDR1 is SEHNR and CDR2 is FQNEAQ (reference sequence). The CDR3 is 14 amino acids.

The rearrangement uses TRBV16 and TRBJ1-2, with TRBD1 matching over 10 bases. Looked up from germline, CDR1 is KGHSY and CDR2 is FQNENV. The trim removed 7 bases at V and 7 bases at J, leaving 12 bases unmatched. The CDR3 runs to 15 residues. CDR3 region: CASTLRGQGISGYTF. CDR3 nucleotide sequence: TGTGCCAGCACCCTCCGGGGACAGGGGATCTCTGGCTACACCTTC.